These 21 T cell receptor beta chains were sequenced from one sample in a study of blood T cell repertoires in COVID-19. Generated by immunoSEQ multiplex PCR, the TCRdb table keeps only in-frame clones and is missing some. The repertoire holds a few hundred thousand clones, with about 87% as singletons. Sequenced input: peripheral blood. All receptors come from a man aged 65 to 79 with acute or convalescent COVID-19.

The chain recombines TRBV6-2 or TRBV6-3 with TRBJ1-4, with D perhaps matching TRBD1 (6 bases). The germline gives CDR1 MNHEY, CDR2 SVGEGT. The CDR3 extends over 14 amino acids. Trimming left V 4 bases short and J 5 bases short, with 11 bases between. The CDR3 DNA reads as TGTGCCAGCAGTTCCGGACAGTACAATGAAAAACTGTTTTTT. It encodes CASSSGQYNEKLFF.

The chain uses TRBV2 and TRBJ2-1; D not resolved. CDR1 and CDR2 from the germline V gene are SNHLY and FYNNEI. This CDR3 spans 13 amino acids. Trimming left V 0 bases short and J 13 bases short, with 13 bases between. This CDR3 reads CASSEAVTPPQFF. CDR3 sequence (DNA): TGTGCCAGCAGTGAAGCAGTGACTCCCCCCCAGTTCTTC.

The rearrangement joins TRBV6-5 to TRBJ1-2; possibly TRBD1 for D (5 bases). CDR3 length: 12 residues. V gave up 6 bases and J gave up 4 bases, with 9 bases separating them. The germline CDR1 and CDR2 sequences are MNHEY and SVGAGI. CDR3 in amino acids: CASRGLSYGYTF. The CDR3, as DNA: TGTGCCAGCAGGGGACTGAGCTATGGCTACACCTTC.

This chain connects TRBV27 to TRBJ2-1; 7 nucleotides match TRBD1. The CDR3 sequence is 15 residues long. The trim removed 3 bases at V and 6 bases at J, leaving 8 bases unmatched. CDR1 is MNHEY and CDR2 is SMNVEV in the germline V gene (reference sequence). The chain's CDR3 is CASSFYRGRVNEQFF. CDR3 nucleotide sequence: TGTGCCAGCAGTTTCTACAGGGGCCGCGTCAATGAGCAGTTCTTC.

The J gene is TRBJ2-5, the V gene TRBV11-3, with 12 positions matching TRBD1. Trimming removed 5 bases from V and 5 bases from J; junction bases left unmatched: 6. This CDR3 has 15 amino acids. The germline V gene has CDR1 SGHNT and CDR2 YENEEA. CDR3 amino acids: CASSKGTGGWETQYF. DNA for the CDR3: TGTGCCAGCAGCAAAGGGACAGGGGGCTGGGAGACCCAGTACTTC. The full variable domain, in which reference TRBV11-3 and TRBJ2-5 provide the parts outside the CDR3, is EAGVVQSPRYKIIEKKQPVAFWCNPISGHNTLYWYLQNLGQGPELLIRYENEEAVDDSQLPKDRFSAERLKGVDSTLKIQPAELGDSAVYLCASSKGTGGWETQYFGPGTRLLVL.

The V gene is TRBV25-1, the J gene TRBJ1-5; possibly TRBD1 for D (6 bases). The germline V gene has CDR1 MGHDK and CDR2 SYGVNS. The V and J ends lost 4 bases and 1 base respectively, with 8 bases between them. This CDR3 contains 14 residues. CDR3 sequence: CASSGGQSNQPQHF. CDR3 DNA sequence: TGTGCCAGCAGTGGTGGACAGAGCAATCAGCCCCAGCATTTT. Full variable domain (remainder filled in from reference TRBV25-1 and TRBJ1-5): EADIYQTPRYLVIGTGKKITLECSQTMGHDKMYWYQQDPGMELHLIHYSYGVNSTEKGDLSSESTVSRIRTEHFPLTLESARPSHTSQYLCASSGGQSNQPQHFGDGTRLSIL.

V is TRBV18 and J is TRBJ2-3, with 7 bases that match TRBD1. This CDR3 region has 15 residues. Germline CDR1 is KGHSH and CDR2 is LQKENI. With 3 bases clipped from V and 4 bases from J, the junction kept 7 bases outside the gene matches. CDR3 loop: CASSPLNRGADTQYF. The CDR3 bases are TGTGCCAGCTCACCCTTGAACAGGGGCGCAGATACGCAGTATTTT.

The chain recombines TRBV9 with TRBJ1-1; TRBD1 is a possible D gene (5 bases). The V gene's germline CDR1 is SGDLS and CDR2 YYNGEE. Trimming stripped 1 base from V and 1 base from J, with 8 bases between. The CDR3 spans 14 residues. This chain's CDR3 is CASSVSQENTEAFF. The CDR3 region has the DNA TGTGCCAGCAGCGTATCACAGGAGAACACTGAAGCTTTCTTT.

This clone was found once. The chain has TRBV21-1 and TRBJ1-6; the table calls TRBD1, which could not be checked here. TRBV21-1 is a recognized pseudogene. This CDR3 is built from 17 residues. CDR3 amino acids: CASSIRDRGANNSPLHF. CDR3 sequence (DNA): TGTGCCAGCAGCATAAGGGACAGGGGAGCTAATAATTCACCCCTCCACTTT.

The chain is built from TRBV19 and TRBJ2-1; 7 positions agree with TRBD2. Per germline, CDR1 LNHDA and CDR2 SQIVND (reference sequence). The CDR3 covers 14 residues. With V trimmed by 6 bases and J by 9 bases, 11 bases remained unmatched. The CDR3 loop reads CASRKTRLAGEQFF. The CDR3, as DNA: TGTGCCAGTAGAAAAACTCGACTAGCCGGTGAGCAGTTCTTC.

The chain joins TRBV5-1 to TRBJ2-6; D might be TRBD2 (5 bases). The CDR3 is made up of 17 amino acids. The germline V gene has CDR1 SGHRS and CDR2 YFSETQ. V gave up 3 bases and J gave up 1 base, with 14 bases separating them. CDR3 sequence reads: CASSSGQPGSGANVLTF. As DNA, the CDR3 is TGCGCCAGCAGCTCCGGTCAGCCGGGATCTGGGGCCAACGTCCTGACTTTC.

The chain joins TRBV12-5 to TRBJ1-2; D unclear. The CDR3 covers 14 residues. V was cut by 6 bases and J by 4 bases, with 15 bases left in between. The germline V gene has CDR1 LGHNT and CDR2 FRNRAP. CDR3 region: CASGPGGRGYGYTF. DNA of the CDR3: TGTGCTAGTGGCCCCGGAGGACGTGGCTATGGCTACACCTTC.

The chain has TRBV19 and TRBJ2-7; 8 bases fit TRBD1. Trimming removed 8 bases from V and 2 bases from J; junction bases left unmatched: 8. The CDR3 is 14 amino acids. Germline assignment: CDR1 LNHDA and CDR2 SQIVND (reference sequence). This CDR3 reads CASSGQGIAYEQYF. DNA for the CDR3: TGTGCCAGTTCCGGACAGGGAATAGCCTACGAGCAGTACTTC.

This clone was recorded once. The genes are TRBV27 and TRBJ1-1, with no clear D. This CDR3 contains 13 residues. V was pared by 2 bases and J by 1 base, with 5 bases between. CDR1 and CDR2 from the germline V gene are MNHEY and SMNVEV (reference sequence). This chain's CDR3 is CASSLARNTEAFF. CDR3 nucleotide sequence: TGTGCCAGCAGTTTAGCCAGGAACACTGAAGCTTTCTTT.

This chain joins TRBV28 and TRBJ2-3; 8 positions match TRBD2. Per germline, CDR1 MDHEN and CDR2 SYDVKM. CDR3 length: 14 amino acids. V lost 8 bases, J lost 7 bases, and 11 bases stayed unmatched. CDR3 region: CASDGTRSMNTQYF. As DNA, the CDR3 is TGTGCCAGCGATGGGACTAGGTCCATGAATACGCAGTATTTT.

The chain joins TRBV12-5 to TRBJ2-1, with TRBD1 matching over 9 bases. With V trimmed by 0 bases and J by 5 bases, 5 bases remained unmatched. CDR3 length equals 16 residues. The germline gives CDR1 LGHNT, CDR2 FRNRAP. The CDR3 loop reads CASGLVRTGVDNEQFF. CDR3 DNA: TGTGCTAGTGGTTTGGTAAGGACAGGGGTGGACAATGAGCAGTTCTTC.

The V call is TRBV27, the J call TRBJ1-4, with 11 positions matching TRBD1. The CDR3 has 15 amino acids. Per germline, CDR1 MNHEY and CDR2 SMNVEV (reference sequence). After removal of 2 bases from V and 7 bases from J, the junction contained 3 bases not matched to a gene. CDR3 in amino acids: CASSLGTGGIEKLFF. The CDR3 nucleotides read TGTGCCAGCAGTTTAGGGACAGGGGGTATTGAAAAACTGTTTTTT.

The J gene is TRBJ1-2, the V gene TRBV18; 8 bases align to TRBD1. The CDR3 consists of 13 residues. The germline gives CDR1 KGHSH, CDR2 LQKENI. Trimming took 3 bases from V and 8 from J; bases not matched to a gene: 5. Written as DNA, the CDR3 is TGTGCCAGCTCACCGACAGGGGAGGGCGGCTACACCTTC. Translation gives CASSPTGEGGYTF.

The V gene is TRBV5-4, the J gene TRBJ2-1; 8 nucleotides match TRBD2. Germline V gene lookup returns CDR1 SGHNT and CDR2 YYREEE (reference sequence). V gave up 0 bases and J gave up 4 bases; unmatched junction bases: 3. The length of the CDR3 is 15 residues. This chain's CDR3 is CASSLGAGGYNEQFF. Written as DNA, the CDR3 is TGTGCCAGCAGCTTGGGGGCGGGAGGTTACAATGAGCAGTTCTTC. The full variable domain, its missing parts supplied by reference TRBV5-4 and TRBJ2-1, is ETGVTQSPTHLIKTRGQQVTLRCSSQSGHNTVSWYQQALGQGPQFIFQYYREEENGRGNFPPRFSGLQFPNYSSELNVNALELDDSALYLCASSLGAGGYNEQFFGPGTRLTVL.

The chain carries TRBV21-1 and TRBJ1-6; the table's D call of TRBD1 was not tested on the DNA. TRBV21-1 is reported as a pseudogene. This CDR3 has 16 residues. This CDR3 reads CASNAQGEARNSPLHF. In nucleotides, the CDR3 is TGTGCCAGCAACGCACAGGGAGAGGCCAGGAATTCACCCCTCCACTTT.

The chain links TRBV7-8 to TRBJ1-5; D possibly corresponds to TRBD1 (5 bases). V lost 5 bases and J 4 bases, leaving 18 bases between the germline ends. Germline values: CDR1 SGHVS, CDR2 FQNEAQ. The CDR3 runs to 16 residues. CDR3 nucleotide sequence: TGTGCCAGCAGCCCAAACAGATTATCAGGGAATCAGCCCCAGCATTTT. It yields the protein CASSPNRLSGNQPQHF.